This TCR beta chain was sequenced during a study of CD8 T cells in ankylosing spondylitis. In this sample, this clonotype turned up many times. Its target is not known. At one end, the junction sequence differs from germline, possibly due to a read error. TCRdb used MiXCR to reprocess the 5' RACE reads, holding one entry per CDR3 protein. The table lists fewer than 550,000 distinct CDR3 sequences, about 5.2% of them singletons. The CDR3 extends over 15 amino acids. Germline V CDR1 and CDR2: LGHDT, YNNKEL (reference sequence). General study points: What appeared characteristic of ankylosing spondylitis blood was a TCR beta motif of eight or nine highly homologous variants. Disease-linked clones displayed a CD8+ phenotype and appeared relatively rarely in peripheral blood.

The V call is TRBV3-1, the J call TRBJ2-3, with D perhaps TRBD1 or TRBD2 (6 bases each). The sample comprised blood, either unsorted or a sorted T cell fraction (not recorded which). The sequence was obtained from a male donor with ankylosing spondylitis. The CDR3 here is CASSQERGGTDTQYF. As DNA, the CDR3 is TGTGCCAGCAGTCAAGAGAGGGGGGGCACAGATACGCAGTATTTT.